These 21 T cell receptor beta chains came from one sample sequenced in a study of T cell responses to AZD1222 COVID-19 vaccine. Generated by immunoSEQ multiplex PCR, the TCRdb table keeps only in-frame clones and is missing some. The repertoire holds approximately 170,000 clones, with 85% to 90% as singletons. Sequenced here: peripheral blood, sampled on day 0 of AZD1222 vaccination. The receptors shown here come from an adult in good health.

The V and J genes are TRBV10-3 and TRBJ2-1; 7 bases are shared with TRBD2. J gave up 9 bases and V 7 bases, and 3 bases lay outside the gene matches. Germline values: CDR1 ENHRY, CDR2 SYGVKD. The CDR3 runs 11 residues. The CDR3 region is CAIMTSSEQFF. The CDR3 nucleotides are TGTGCCATCATGACTAGCAGTGAGCAGTTCTTC.

This chain links TRBV14 with TRBJ1-1; D not certain. The V and J ends lost 5 bases and 1 base respectively, with 8 bases between them. The CDR3 totals 13 residues. Per the germline V gene, CDR1 is SGHDN and CDR2 is FVKESK. In DNA, the CDR3 is TGTGCCAGCAGCAAGTGGGCGAACACTGAAGCTTTCTTT. It specifies CASSKWANTEAFF.

The rearrangement links TRBV18 to TRBJ2-7, with 8 positions matching TRBD2. Trimming took 5 bases from V and 6 from J; bases not matched to a gene: 6. Germline CDR1 reads KGHSH; CDR2 reads LQKENI. The CDR3 is made up of 13 amino acids. The CDR3 sequence: CASSAGGHGEQYV. In DNA, the CDR3 is TGTGCCAGCTCAGCGGGAGGACACGGCGAGCAGTACGTC.

The chain uses TRBV5-6 and TRBJ2-7; D not resolved. The CDR3 consists of 15 residues. Trimming took off 1 base at V and 7 bases at J, with 18 bases between the two ends. CDR1 and CDR2 (germline): SGHDT, YYEEEE. CDR3 DNA sequence: TGTGCCAGCAGCTTGTCGATATGGGCCCTGAGTGAGCAGTACTTC. Translation gives CASSLSIWALSEQYF. Full variable domain (outside the CDR3, taken from reference TRBV5-6 and TRBJ2-7): DAGVTQSPTHLIKTRGQQVTLRCSPKSGHDTVSWYQQALGQGPQFIFQYYEEEERQRGNFPDRFSGHQFPNYSSELNVNALLLGDSALYLCASSLSIWALSEQYFGPGTRLTVT.

The chain links TRBV7-2 to TRBJ2-3; 7 positions agree with TRBD2. Germline loops: CDR1 SGHTA, CDR2 FQGNSA. With V trimmed by 2 bases and J by 0 bases, 8 bases remained unmatched. The CDR3 spans 17 residues. The CDR3 DNA reads TGTGCCAGCAGCTTATGGCTAGCGGCAACTAGCACAGATACGCAGTATTTT. Residues: CASSLWLAATSTDTQYF.

The genes are TRBV5-4 and TRBJ2-1; 9 positions agree with TRBD2. From germline, CDR1 is SGHNT and CDR2 YYREEE (reference sequence). With 2 bases clipped from V and 8 bases from J, the junction kept 5 bases outside the gene matches. The CDR3 is 14 amino acids. CDR3 loop: CASSFAGGPHEQFF. The CDR3 nucleotides are TGTGCCAGCAGCTTTGCGGGGGGGCCCCATGAGCAGTTCTTC.

The CDR3 sequence: CASSYHYDQPQHF. Written as DNA, the CDR3 is TGTGCCAGCAGTTACCATTATGATCAGCCCCAGCATTTT. This sequence joins TRBV6-5 and TRBJ1-5; D gene uncertain. Deletions cut 2 bases from V and 5 bases from J, with 7 bases between. The CDR3 has 13 amino acids. CDR1 MNHEY and CDR2 SVGAGI come from the germline V gene.

The V gene is TRBV5-6, the J gene TRBJ2-3, with D perhaps TRBD2 (6 bases). The CDR3 consists of 17 residues. Trimming left V 5 bases short and J 3 bases short, with 22 bases between. Germline V gene data show CDR1 as SGHDT and CDR2 as YYEEEE. CDR3 coding DNA: TGTGCCAGCAGATTGCGTTTGACTGGGACTTTTACAGATACGCAGTATTTT. Translating it yields CASRLRLTGTFTDTQYF. Based on the CDR3 plus reference TRBV5-6 and TRBJ2-3, the full variable domain is DAGVTQSPTHLIKTRGQQVTLRCSPKSGHDTVSWYQQALGQGPQFIFQYYEEEERQRGNFPDRFSGHQFPNYSSELNVNALLLGDSALYLCASRLRLTGTFTDTQYFGPGTRLTVL.

This clone was observed once. V usage is TRBV7-2 and J usage is TRBJ1-4; no definite D call. The CDR3 has 15 residues. V dropped 1 base and J dropped 6 bases, with 12 bases sitting between them. CDR1 SGHTA and CDR2 FQGNSA come from the germline V gene. The CDR3, as DNA: TGTGCCAGCAGCTTAGGGGCCAGCGGGCATGAAAAACTGTTTTTT. It yields the protein CASSLGASGHEKLFF.

The chain has TRBV5-4 and TRBJ1-2; 7 nucleotides match TRBD1. Germline V gene sequence: CDR1 SGHNT, CDR2 YYREEE (reference sequence). With V trimmed by 2 bases and J by 2 bases, 3 bases remained unmatched. There are 14 residues in the CDR3. The CDR3 nucleotides read TGTGCCAGCAGCTTTGACAGGGCGAACTATGGCTACACCTTC. Amino acids: CASSFDRANYGYTF.

V is TRBV24-1 and J is TRBJ1-5; unclear D gene. Germline loops: CDR1 KGHDR, CDR2 SFDVKD. The CDR3 has 17 amino acids. Between the trimmed V and J ends, which lost 2 bases and 4 bases, there was a span of 17 bases. The CDR3 reads CATSDSHHKDRNQPQHF. The CDR3 DNA follows: TGTGCCACCAGTGATTCCCACCACAAAGATAGAAATCAGCCCCAGCATTTT.

The chain links TRBV7-9 to TRBJ1-6, with D hard to call. Germline CDR1 SEHNR, CDR2 FQNEAQ (reference sequence). The V gene lost 0 bases and the J gene lost 11 bases, with 11 bases spanning the gap. The CDR3 is made up of 14 amino acids. CDR3 residues: CASSLASSDPPLHF. The CDR3 region has the DNA TGTGCCAGCAGCTTAGCTAGCAGCGATCCACCCCTCCACTTT.

V is TRBV4-2 and J is TRBJ1-5; weak D call: TRBD1 (5 bases). The CDR3 spans 14 residues. Trimming pared 0 bases from V and 4 bases from J, leaving 7 bases between. CDR1 is LGHNA, CDR2 YNFKEQ, per germline. Here the CDR3 DNA reads TGTGCCAGCAGCCAAGAGACAGATAATCAGCCCCAGCATTTT. It specifies CASSQETDNQPQHF.

The V gene is TRBV11-2, the J gene TRBJ2-2, with D perhaps TRBD2 (5 bases). CDR3 length equals 14 residues. V dropped 9 bases and J dropped 4 bases, with 15 bases sitting between them. The germline CDR1 and CDR2 sequences are SGHAT and FQNNGV. The CDR3 sequence: CASLEGSSTGELFF. Written as DNA, the CDR3 is TGTGCCAGTTTAGAGGGCAGTTCCACCGGGGAGCTGTTTTTT.

This chain uses TRBV10-1 with TRBJ2-1, with a weak D call TRBD1 (5 bases). The CDR3 has 13 residues. V was pared by 4 bases and J by 5 bases, with 9 bases between. Germline loops: CDR1 WNHNN, CDR2 SYGVQD (reference sequence). In nucleotides, the CDR3 is TGCGCCAGCAGTGCACTCAGGGACAATGAGCAGTTCTTC. This sequence encodes CASSALRDNEQFF.

The chain uses TRBV24-1 and TRBJ2-1, with 7 bases that match TRBD1. V lost 4 bases to trimming and J lost 7 bases; unmatched junction nucleotides: 9. Germline V gene lookup returns CDR1 KGHDR and CDR2 SFDVKD. The length of the CDR3 is 15 residues. CDR3 sequence: CATSEGQFVRNEQFF. In DNA form, the CDR3 reads TGTGCCACCAGTGAGGGACAGTTCGTCCGGAATGAGCAGTTCTTC.

The V call is TRBV10-1, the J call TRBJ2-5, with a possible D match to TRBD1 (6 bases). V gave up 6 bases and J gave up 2 bases, with 16 bases separating them. The CDR3 has 15 amino acids. Germline V gene data show CDR1 as WNHNN and CDR2 as SYGVQD (reference sequence). Here the CDR3 DNA reads TGCGCCAGCAGCAAGGTTGGGGGACAACAAGAGACCCAGTACTTC. It is translated as CASSKVGGQQETQYF.

The chain carries TRBV7-8 and TRBJ2-7; weak D call: TRBD1 (6 bases). Germline values: CDR1 SGHVS, CDR2 FQNEAQ. The CDR3 contains 14 residues. V was cut by 5 bases and J by 1 base, with 12 bases left in between. For the CDR3, the DNA is TGTGCCAGCAGCCGGACAGTAATTTCCTACGAGCAGTACTTC. Its translation: CASSRTVISYEQYF.

The J gene is TRBJ2-7, the V gene TRBV4-1; no reliable D call. V dropped 0 bases and J dropped 3 bases, with 12 bases sitting between them. The CDR3 has 15 residues. Germline V gene sequence: CDR1 MGHRA, CDR2 YSYEKL. CDR3: CASSQDFDGYYEQYF. The CDR3 DNA is TGCGCCAGCAGCCAAGATTTCGACGGGTACTACGAGCAGTACTTC.

The chain links TRBV30 to TRBJ2-5; a weak D match, TRBD1 (6 bases). The V end lost 3 bases, the J end lost 1 base, and 9 bases lay between the germline ends. Germline V gives CDR1 GTSNPN, CDR2 SVGIG (reference sequence). The CDR3 runs to 13 residues. The CDR3 loop is CAWSRGFQETQYF. The CDR3 DNA is TGTGCCTGGAGCAGGGGATTCCAAGAGACCCAGTACTTC.

The V call is TRBV28, the J call TRBJ1-1; 9 nucleotides match TRBD1. This CDR3 is 16 amino acids long. Germline CDR1 reads MDHEN; CDR2 reads SYDVKM. V was pared by 3 bases and J by 4 bases, with 9 bases of the junction left unmatched. Here the CDR3 reads CASSFVPGTGPTEAFF. The CDR3 DNA is TGTGCCAGCAGTTTCGTCCCGGGGACAGGGCCCACTGAAGCTTTCTTT.